This record looks at one T cell receptor (beta chain) sequence and its context. Its cognate antigen is unknown. The data were obtained in a study of post-analysis software for immune sequencing data. Study-wide context: The courses of disease that were included comprised relapsing-remitting, secondary progressive and progressive-relapsing multiple sclerosis.

The CDR3 extends over 14 amino acids. The germline V gene has CDR1 LGHDT and CDR2 YNNKEL (reference sequence). With 4 bases removed from V and 4 bases from J, the gap between germline ends came to 10 bases. Unique molecular identifiers were built into the TCR beta cDNA libraries. T cells numbering roughly 1 to 11 million yielded cDNA molecules that totaled some 500,000. TCRdb itself ran the PCR reads through MiXCR, one entry per CDR3 protein. The table shows roughly 410,000 distinct CDR3 sequences, with less than 40% occurring only once. The study's findings and limits: Samples sharing a preparation batch grouped tightly together when assessed by F measure. Relative to controls, patients with multiple sclerosis showed significantly lower normalized Chao1 diversity. The five TRBV segments detected at higher frequency in patients than in controls included TRBV5-6, TRBV5-1 and TRBV20-1.

Material for sequencing was blood. The rearrangement joins TRBV3-1 to TRBJ2-2; D is unclear. This clonotype originated in a girl aged 5-17 years with multiple sclerosis. CDR3: CASSLMGSTGELFF. CDR3 DNA: TGTGCCAGCAGCCTGATGGGTAGCACCGGGGAGCTGTTTTTT.